A single sample is the source of the 27 T cell receptor beta chains below, sequenced in a study of shared T cell receptors in the human thymus. This table comes from immunoSEQ multiplex PCR, and its TCRdb copy is limited to in-frame clones, with some not included. Among about 660,000 clones, roughly 88% were seen once, and the ten largest hold about 0.01%. This same sample was also taken into another study, of human thymus T cells.

The source material was thymocytes. The receptor source for this set is a boy under two years old with a congenital heart defect.

V gene TRBV28 combines with J gene TRBJ1-2; the match to TRBD1 covers 9 bases. The CDR3 has 13 amino acids. J gave up 6 bases and V 6 bases, and 5 bases lay outside the gene matches. CDR1 is MDHEN and CDR2 is SYDVKM in the germline V gene. This chain's CDR3 is CASSSTGGDGYTF. As DNA, the CDR3 is TGTGCCAGCAGCTCCACAGGGGGCGATGGCTACACCTTC.

This clone was seen a few times. The chain joins TRBV14 to TRBJ1-1; D is ambiguous. The ends were cut back, 1 base at V and 3 bases at J, with 12 bases in the middle. The germline CDR1 and CDR2 sequences are SGHDN and FVKESK. CDR3 length: 15 residues. The CDR3 DNA reads as TGTGCCAGCAGCCAAGGAGTGACGGAGGACACTGAAGCTTTCTTT. This gives the protein CASSQGVTEDTEAFF.

This rearrangement joins TRBV2 to TRBJ1-1; 7 bases align to TRBD1. The CDR3 has 21 residues. The V gene's germline CDR1 is SNHLY and CDR2 FYNNEI. V was pared by 6 bases and J by 1 base, with 26 bases of the junction left unmatched. The CDR3 region is CASRVRRNRTGGLSRNTEAFF. The CDR3 coding sequence is TGTGCCAGCAGAGTCAGGAGAAATCGGACAGGCGGCCTTTCACGGAACACTGAAGCTTTCTTT. The full variable domain, its missing parts supplied by reference TRBV2 and TRBJ1-1, is EPEVTQTPSHQVTQMGQEVILRCVPISNHLYFYWYRQILGQKVEFLVSFYNNEISEKSEIFDDQFSVERPDGSNFTLKIRSTKLEDSAMYFCASRVRRNRTGGLSRNTEAFFGQGTRLTVV.

The rearrangement uses TRBV11-2 and TRBJ2-1; no clear D gene. Trimming took 1 base from V and 7 from J, leaving 11 bases between them. The CDR3 sequence is 14 residues long. Germline lookup yields CDR1 SGHAT and CDR2 FQNNGV. DNA of the CDR3: TGTGCCAGCAGCTTAGTCGAGGCCGAGAATGAGCAGTTCTTC. This codes for CASSLVEAENEQFF.

This rearrangement joins TRBV12-5 to TRBJ2-7, with a tentative D call TRBD1 (6 bases). Germline V gene sequence: CDR1 LGHNT, CDR2 FRNRAP. The CDR3 contains 13 residues. Trimming took 6 bases from V and 5 from J, leaving 14 bases between them. CDR3 protein: CASGRQGYHEQYF. In nucleotides, the CDR3 is TGTGCTAGTGGCCGCCAGGGGTACCACGAGCAGTACTTC.

The CDR3 sequence: CASSTRQGAGQPQHF. CDR3 DNA: TGTGCCAGCAGTACTCGTCAGGGGGCAGGTCAGCCCCAGCATTTT. The chain has TRBV6-5 and TRBJ1-5, with 8 bases lining up with TRBD1. Germline V gives CDR1 MNHEY, CDR2 SVGAGI. This CDR3 is built from 15 residues. Losses at the gene ends were 5 bases for V and 6 bases for J; bases not matched to a gene: 9.

CDR3 protein: CASTRGHSGEPPDTQYF. CDR3 DNA sequence: TGTGCCAGCACCCGTGGGCATAGCGGGGAGCCGCCAGATACGCAGTATTTT. The chain couples TRBV27 to TRBJ2-3; 8 bases line up with TRBD2. From germline, CDR1 is MNHEY and CDR2 SMNVEV (reference sequence). Germline trimming cut 7 bases from V and 4 bases from J; bases unmatched to any gene: 16. The CDR3 spans 17 residues.

The V gene is TRBV11-2, the J gene TRBJ1-2, with D maybe TRBD1 (6 bases). The CDR3 is 13 residues long. Germline V gene sequence: CDR1 SGHAT, CDR2 FQNNGV. V shed 1 base and J shed 7 bases, with 10 bases lying between them. The CDR3 is CASSLAGASGYTF. The CDR3 DNA is TGTGCCAGCAGCTTAGCAGGGGCTTCTGGCTACACCTTC.

The rearrangement uses TRBV27 and TRBJ2-1, with 12 bases lining up with TRBD2. CDR3 size: 15 residues. CDR1 and CDR2 (germline): MNHEY, SMNVEV (reference sequence). The V and J ends lost 6 bases and 12 bases, in that order; junction bases with no gene match: 12. CDR3 sequence: CASSLTSGRTVGQFF. Written as DNA, the CDR3 is TGTGCCAGCAGCCTTACTAGCGGGAGGACGGTGGGGCAGTTCTTC.

Only one count was recorded for this clone. This chain joins TRBV6-4 and TRBJ2-1, with D tentatively TRBD1 (6 bases). Trimming pared 6 bases from V and 7 bases from J, leaving 13 bases between. Germline V gene lookup returns CDR1 MRHNA and CDR2 SNTAGT. The CDR3 spans 13 residues. Written as DNA, the CDR3 is TGTGCCAGCAGCCAGCAAAGGGGGAATGAGCAGTTCTTC. Its protein product is CASSQQRGNEQFF.

This clone was seen once. The V and J genes are TRBV6-5 and TRBJ2-2, with a weak D call TRBD2 (5 bases). This CDR3 comprises 14 residues. Trimming shortened V by 5 bases and J by 7 bases, and 14 bases separated the two germline ends. CDR1 and CDR2 from the germline V gene are MNHEY and SVGAGI. The CDR3 here is CASSARTGGGELFF. In DNA form, the CDR3 reads TGTGCCAGCAGTGCCCGAACCGGAGGCGGGGAGCTGTTTTTT.

This clone was found a few times. The genes are TRBV4-1 and TRBJ1-1; the D gene is possibly TRBD1 (6 bases). Germline loops: CDR1 MGHRA, CDR2 YSYEKL. The CDR3 is 14 residues long. Trimming took off 4 bases at V and 2 bases at J, with 11 bases between the two ends. The CDR3 is CASSPGQPNTEAFF. CDR3 nucleotides: TGCGCCAGCAGCCCCGGACAGCCAAACACTGAAGCTTTCTTT.

V is TRBV4-2 and J is TRBJ1-2; TRBD1 agrees at 9 bases. The germline gives CDR1 LGHNA, CDR2 YNFKEQ. The CDR3 is 15 residues long. J lost 2 bases, V lost 5 bases, and 6 bases had no gene match. The CDR3 reads CASSRDRALNYGYTF. The CDR3 coding sequence is TGTGCCAGCAGCAGGGACAGGGCCCTAAACTATGGCTACACCTTC.

The CDR3, as DNA: TGTGCCAGCAGCCGGGGACAGATCCCCTACGAGCAGTACTTC. The encoded protein is CASSRGQIPYEQYF. The chain is built from TRBV6-6 and TRBJ2-7; 7 nucleotides match TRBD1. Trimming took 6 bases from V and 2 from J; bases not matched to a gene: 7. Germline CDR1 MNHNY, CDR2 SVGAGI (reference sequence). The length of the CDR3 is 14 residues.

This clone was detected only once. J is TRBJ2-5 and V is TRBV6-5; 8 bases line up with TRBD2. The CDR3 loop spans 14 amino acids. CDR1 is MNHEY and CDR2 is SVGAGI in the germline V gene. V lost 5 bases and J lost 1; bases outside the gene matches: 3. CDR3 loop: CASSHGGAQETQYF. The CDR3 DNA follows: TGTGCCAGCAGTCACGGGGGGGCCCAAGAGACCCAGTACTTC.

This rearrangement joins TRBV5-1 to TRBJ2-7; D perhaps matches TRBD2 (5 bases). V lost 2 bases to trimming and J lost 3 bases, with 15 bases between them. This CDR3 spans 15 amino acids. The germline gives CDR1 SGHRS, CDR2 YFSETQ. The CDR3 coding sequence is TGCGCCAGCAGCTTCACACCTGCTAGCATCTACGAGCAGTACTTC. Translated: CASSFTPASIYEQYF.

About this clone itself: One junction end does not reproduce the germline sequence, and a read error may be involved. This chain joins TRBV19 and TRBJ1-2; D remains unclear. The germline V gene encodes CDR1 LNHDA and CDR2 SQIVND (reference sequence). The CDR3 has 10 residues. Written as DNA, the CDR3 is TGTGCCACCCGGGTCTATGACTACACCTTC. This codes for CATRVYDYTF.

The rearrangement joins TRBV12-5 to TRBJ1-3, with 9 bases identical to TRBD1. Germline V gene sequence: CDR1 LGHNT, CDR2 FRNRAP. The CDR3 consists of 18 residues. With V trimmed by 0 bases and J by 0 bases, 6 bases remained unmatched. DNA for the CDR3: TGTGCTAGTGGTTTGGTACGGGACAGGGTCTCCTCTGGAAACACCATATATTTT. This sequence encodes CASGLVRDRVSSGNTIYF.

The rearrangement links TRBV19 to TRBJ2-3; 9 positions match TRBD1. This CDR3 comprises 14 residues. V trimming: 10 bases; J trimming: 1 base; junction bases outside the gene matches: 6. Germline V gene data show CDR1 as LNHDA and CDR2 as SQIVND (reference sequence). The CDR3 sequence: CATRDREGTDTQYF. CDR3 DNA sequence: TGTGCCACCCGGGACAGGGAAGGCACAGATACGCAGTATTTT.

The chain is built from TRBV4-1 and TRBJ1-5; no definite D call. Between the trimmed V and J ends, which lost 1 base and 4 bases, there was a span of 5 bases. From germline, CDR1 is MGHRA and CDR2 YSYEKL. This CDR3 contains 13 residues. The CDR3 spells CASSQAGNQPQHF. The CDR3 nucleotides read TGCGCCAGCAGCCAAGCGGGGAATCAGCCCCAGCATTTT.

In this sample, this clone turned up once. The chain links TRBV7-9 to TRBJ2-5; 10 bases align to TRBD2. After removal of 0 bases from V and 5 bases from J, the junction contained 6 bases not matched to a gene. Germline V CDR1 and CDR2: SEHNR, FQNEAQ (reference sequence). The CDR3 extends over 16 amino acids. The CDR3 protein is CASSLATSGNWETQYF. The CDR3 DNA is TGTGCCAGCAGCTTAGCTACTAGCGGGAACTGGGAGACCCAGTACTTC. Full variable domain (outside the CDR3, taken from reference TRBV7-9 and TRBJ2-5): DTGVSQNPRHKITKRGQNVTFRCDPISEHNRLYWYRQTLGQGPEFLTYFQNEAQLEKSRLLSDRFSAERPKGSFSTLEIQRTEQGDSAMYLCASSLATSGNWETQYFGPGTRLLVL.

This chain uses TRBV6-5 with TRBJ1-2; 8 positions agree with TRBD1. Germline V gene lookup returns CDR1 MNHEY and CDR2 SVGAGI. The CDR3 spans 14 residues. V shed 5 bases and J 6 bases; nucleotides not matched to a gene: 8. DNA for the CDR3: TGTGCCAGCAGTCAGTCGGACAGGGCGGATGGCTACACCTTC. This codes for CASSQSDRADGYTF.

V usage is TRBV9 and J usage is TRBJ2-1, with 14 bases identical to TRBD2. CDR1 is SGDLS, CDR2 YYNGEE, per germline. The J segment lost 4 bases and the V segment lost 3 bases, leaving 6 bases of the junction unmatched. This CDR3 region has 17 residues. CDR3 amino acids: CASSARTSGRLYNEQFF. CDR3 coding DNA: TGTGCCAGCAGCGCCCGGACTAGCGGGAGGTTATACAATGAGCAGTTCTTC.

The rearrangement joins TRBV28 to TRBJ2-3, with D tentatively TRBD2 (5 bases). With 3 bases removed from V and 0 bases from J, the gap between germline ends came to 7 bases. The CDR3 loop spans 14 amino acids. Per germline, CDR1 MDHEN and CDR2 SYDVKM. As DNA, the CDR3 is TGTGCCAGCAGTTTTCGAGGGAGCACAGATACGCAGTATTTT. Its protein is CASSFRGSTDTQYF.

This rearrangement joins TRBV1 to TRBJ2-7; the DNA was not compared with TRBD2, the D call given in the table. TRBV1 is an annotated pseudogene. The length of the CDR3 is 20 residues. This CDR3 is CTSSQDYGGTSGRRSYEQYF. DNA for the CDR3: TGCACCAGCAGCCAAGATTATGGAGGAACTAGCGGGAGAAGGTCCTACGAGCAGTACTTC.

CDR3 sequence: CATGDGLAALGETQYF. The DNA for the CDR3 is TGTGCCACTGGGGACGGACTAGCGGCATTGGGGGAGACCCAGTACTTC. V usage is TRBV27 and J usage is TRBJ2-5, with 10 bases fitting TRBD2. V was pared by 10 bases and J by 5 bases, with 16 bases of the junction left unmatched. The length of the CDR3 is 16 residues. CDR1 is MNHEY and CDR2 is SMNVEV in the germline V gene (reference sequence).

CDR3 loop: CASNPLGGQGAYSGNTIYF. The CDR3 bases are TGTGCCAGCAATCCCCTCGGGGGACAGGGGGCTTACTCTGGAAACACCATATATTTT. The rearrangement joins TRBV28 to TRBJ1-3, with TRBD1 identical over 12 bases. The CDR3 consists of 19 residues. CDR1 and CDR2 from the germline V gene are MDHEN and SYDVKM. V lost 7 bases to trimming and J lost 0 bases; unmatched junction nucleotides: 13.